One and the same sample provided the 20 T cell receptor beta chains below, sequenced in a study of CD8 T cells in ankylosing spondylitis. These TCRs' antigens remain unknown. Findings of the study overall: A TCR beta motif of fewer than ten highly homologous variants seemed to mark ankylosing spondylitis blood.

TCRdb re-derived calls from the 5' RACE reads in MiXCR, one entry per CDR3 protein. The sample holds 700,000 or so distinct CDR3 sequences, roughly 19% seen once. The sample comprised blood, either unsorted or a sorted T cell fraction (not recorded which). These receptors all stem from a male donor with ankylosing spondylitis.

The J gene is TRBJ2-2, the V gene TRBV20-1; D might be TRBD1 (5 bases). The V end lost 3 bases, the J end lost 1 base, and 12 bases lay between the germline ends. CDR1 and CDR2 (germline): DFQATT, SNEGSKA (reference sequence). This CDR3 comprises 15 residues. In nucleotides, the CDR3 is TGCAGTGCTAGGCGTCAGCAGGGGAACACCGGGGAGCTGTTTTTT. Protein: CSARRQQGNTGELFF.

This rearrangement joins TRBV27 to TRBJ2-2; D is unclear. V was pared by 6 bases and J by 7 bases, with 12 bases between. The CDR3 sequence is 13 residues long. The germline gives CDR1 MNHEY, CDR2 SMNVEV (reference sequence). Written as DNA, the CDR3 is TGTGCCAGCAGGAAAGCCGGCGGCGGGGAGCTGTTTTTT. This codes for CASRKAGGGELFF.

As regards this clonotype: Compared with germline, one end of the junction differs, possibly owing to a read error. The rearrangement joins TRBV3-1 to TRBJ1-6; D unresolved. The CDR3 extends over 17 amino acids. Germline V lookup: CDR1 LGHDT, CDR2 YNNKEL (reference sequence). DNA of the CDR3: TGTGCCAGCAGCCAAGATCTCCGAAGCTCCTATAAATCACCCCTCCACTTT. This gives the protein CASSQDLRSSYKSPLHF.

CDR3 residues: CSASRGWGESIYGYTF. CDR3 nucleotides: TGCAGTGCGTCGCGGGGGTGGGGGGAATCTATTTATGGCTACACCTTC. The rearrangement uses TRBV20-1 and TRBJ1-2; TRBD1 is a possible D gene (5 bases). This CDR3 is built from 16 residues. The germline V gene encodes CDR1 DFQATT and CDR2 SNEGSKA (reference sequence). The ends were cut back, 6 bases at V and 5 bases at J, with 25 bases in the middle.

This clonotype was counted a few times. The CDR3 coding sequence is TGCGCCAGCAGCCACGGGACAGGGTCAGAAAAACTGTTTTTT. This sequence encodes CASSHGTGSEKLFF. The chain links TRBV5-1 to TRBJ1-4; 9 nucleotides match TRBD1. The V gene's germline CDR1 is SGHRS and CDR2 YFSETQ. Trimming removed 4 bases from V and 8 bases from J; junction bases left unmatched: 6. The CDR3 covers 14 residues.

In its sample, this clonotype was seen a few times. The V and J genes are TRBV11-2 and TRBJ2-1, with 9 nucleotides matching TRBD1. This CDR3 has 20 amino acids. Trimming took 1 base from V and 0 from J; bases not matched to a gene: 13. In germline, CDR1 is SGHAT, CDR2 FQNNGV. The CDR3 coding sequence is TGTGCCAGCAGCTTAGTGGGGGGACAGGGTGTTTTTGGCTCCTACAATGAGCAGTTCTTC. Protein sequence: CASSLVGGQGVFGSYNEQFF. The entire variable domain, with the rest obtained from reference TRBV11-2 and TRBJ2-1, is as follows: EAGVAQSPRYKIIEKRQSVAFWCNPISGHATLYWYQQILGQGPKLLIQFQNNGVVDDSQLPKDRFSAERLKGVDSTLKIQPAKLEDSAVYLCASSLVGGQGVFGSYNEQFFGPGTRLTVL.

This clonotype has a handful of counts. The J gene is TRBJ1-4, the V gene TRBV7-9, with TRBD1 identical over 9 bases. Germline CDR1 reads SEHNR; CDR2 reads FQNEAQ (reference sequence). The CDR3 runs 15 residues. V lost 4 bases, J lost 3 bases, and 3 bases stayed unmatched. CDR3 sequence reads: CASSSQGAANEKLFF. The CDR3 DNA is TGTGCCAGCAGCTCACAGGGGGCAGCTAATGAAAAACTGTTTTTT.

A few counts support this clonotype. The chain uses TRBV20-1 and TRBJ2-7, with 8 positions matching TRBD1. V lost 4 bases to trimming and J lost 2 bases; unmatched junction nucleotides: 10. The CDR3 has 15 residues. Germline V lookup: CDR1 DFQATT, CDR2 SNEGSKA (reference sequence). The CDR3 protein is CSAIPGGSYTYEQYF. In nucleotides, the CDR3 is TGCAGTGCTATTCCAGGGGGCTCTTATACCTACGAGCAGTACTTC.

The rearrangement uses TRBV5-1 and TRBJ2-7; TRBD2 is a possible D gene (6 bases). Germline loops: CDR1 SGHRS, CDR2 YFSETQ. Trimming removed 3 bases at V and 0 bases at J, with 13 bases between. CDR3 length equals 15 residues. Here the CDR3 reads CASSYAGISSYEQYF. CDR3 coding DNA: TGCGCCAGCAGCTACGCGGGGATCAGCTCCTACGAGCAGTACTTC.

The chain combines TRBV4-1 with TRBJ1-5, with 7 bases aligning to TRBD1. Unmatched junction bases numbered 4, after V lost 1 base and J lost 4 bases. Germline-derived CDR1 and CDR2 are MGHRA and YSYEKL. This CDR3 region has 15 residues. The CDR3 loop reads CASSQVDRQNQPQHF. The CDR3 coding sequence is TGCGCCAGCAGCCAAGTGGACAGGCAGAATCAGCCCCAGCATTTT.

This clonotype appeared a few times. The chain has TRBV7-9 and TRBJ2-4; D is unclear. Germline V CDR1 and CDR2: SEHNR, FQNEAQ (reference sequence). Trimming left V 1 base short and J 9 bases short, with 7 bases between. CDR3 length: 12 amino acids. CDR3 region: CASSLDLGIQYF. CDR3 in DNA: TGTGCCAGCAGCTTAGATCTTGGCATTCAGTACTTC.

In its sample, this clonotype was seen a few times. V gene TRBV2 combines with J gene TRBJ2-7, with TRBD2 matching over 7 bases. The length of the CDR3 is 15 residues. CDR1 SNHLY and CDR2 FYNNEI come from the germline V gene. The junction had 8 bases not matched to a gene; V was cut back by 2 bases and J by 4 bases. CDR3 sequence: CASSEFGGVGYEQYF. The CDR3 nucleotides read TGTGCCAGCAGTGAATTTGGGGGGGTCGGATACGAGCAGTACTTC.

The DNA of the CDR3 is TGTGCCAGCAGTTTAGTCGTTGGGACAGGGGTTAGCGGGGAGCTGTTTTTT. Translation gives CASSLVVGTGVSGELFF. The V and J genes are TRBV12-3 or TRBV12-4 and TRBJ2-2, with 10 nucleotides matching TRBD1. The CDR3 length is 17 residues. Trimming took 1 base from V and 7 from J; bases not matched to a gene: 9.

This clonotype was picked up a small number of times. This rearrangement joins TRBV29-1 to TRBJ1-3; D call uncertain. This CDR3 contains 12 residues. V lost 7 bases to trimming and J lost 0 bases, with 7 bases between them. Germline CDR1 reads SQVTM; CDR2 reads ANQGSEA. The CDR3 loop is CSGKVSGNTIYF. In nucleotides, the CDR3 is TGCAGCGGAAAGGTCTCTGGAAACACCATATATTTT.

This clonotype was detected only a few times. The V gene is TRBV4-2, the J gene TRBJ2-3, with 11 bases aligning to TRBD2. V dropped 1 base and J dropped 5; count of bases not matched to a gene: 2. This CDR3 contains 15 residues. Germline CDR1 is LGHNA and CDR2 is YNFKEQ. CDR3 sequence: CASSQGGLAGDTQYF. The CDR3 DNA sequence: TGTGCCAGCAGCCAAGGTGGACTAGCGGGAGATACGCAGTATTTT.

This clonotype was seen a handful of times. This chain links TRBV29-1 with TRBJ2-2, with 9 bases lining up with TRBD1. This CDR3 spans 13 amino acids. The J segment lost 6 bases and the V segment lost 7 bases, leaving 6 bases of the junction unmatched. The germline gives CDR1 SQVTM, CDR2 ANQGSEA. CDR3 nucleotide sequence: TGCAGCGGTGGGACAGGGTGGGCCGGGGAGCTGTTTTTT. Its translation: CSGGTGWAGELFF.

This chain connects TRBV18 to TRBJ2-1; D may match TRBD1 or TRBD2 (5 bases each). In germline, CDR1 is KGHSH, CDR2 LQKENI. Between the trimmed V and J ends, which lost 4 bases and 3 bases, there was a span of 7 bases. The CDR3 has 13 residues. The CDR3 is CASSRDLYNEQFF. For the CDR3, the DNA is TGTGCCAGCTCACGGGACCTCTACAATGAGCAGTTCTTC.

This clonotype has just a few counts. This chain links TRBV10-3 with TRBJ1-2; maybe TRBD1 (6 bases). Germline-derived CDR1 and CDR2 are ENHRY and SYGVKD. V was trimmed by 0 bases and J by 0 bases, leaving 23 bases between them. This CDR3 has 20 residues. The DNA of the CDR3 is TGTGCCATCAGTGAGTCCTTTCTAAGGGGGGCCAAACCACCTAACTATGGCTACACCTTC. Translation: CAISESFLRGAKPPNYGYTF.

This clonotype was seen a few times. The rearrangement links TRBV30 to TRBJ2-7, with TRBD1 identical over 10 bases. Per the germline V gene, CDR1 is GTSNPN and CDR2 is SVGIG (reference sequence). After removal of 2 bases from V and 4 bases from J, the junction contained 5 bases not matched to a gene. The CDR3 loop spans 14 amino acids. The CDR3 loop is CAWSRDRGQYEQYF. The CDR3 DNA is TGTGCCTGGAGTCGGGACAGGGGACAATACGAGCAGTACTTC.

This clonotype has a handful of counts. The chain is built from TRBV24-1 and TRBJ2-1, with TRBD1 matching over 7 bases. J gave up 7 bases and V 4 bases, and 6 bases lay outside the gene matches. The CDR3 contains 14 residues. CDR1 and CDR2 from the germline V gene are KGHDR and SFDVKD. CDR3 loop: CATSERQGLNEQFF. In DNA, the CDR3 is TGTGCCACCAGTGAGAGACAGGGTTTAAATGAGCAGTTCTTC.